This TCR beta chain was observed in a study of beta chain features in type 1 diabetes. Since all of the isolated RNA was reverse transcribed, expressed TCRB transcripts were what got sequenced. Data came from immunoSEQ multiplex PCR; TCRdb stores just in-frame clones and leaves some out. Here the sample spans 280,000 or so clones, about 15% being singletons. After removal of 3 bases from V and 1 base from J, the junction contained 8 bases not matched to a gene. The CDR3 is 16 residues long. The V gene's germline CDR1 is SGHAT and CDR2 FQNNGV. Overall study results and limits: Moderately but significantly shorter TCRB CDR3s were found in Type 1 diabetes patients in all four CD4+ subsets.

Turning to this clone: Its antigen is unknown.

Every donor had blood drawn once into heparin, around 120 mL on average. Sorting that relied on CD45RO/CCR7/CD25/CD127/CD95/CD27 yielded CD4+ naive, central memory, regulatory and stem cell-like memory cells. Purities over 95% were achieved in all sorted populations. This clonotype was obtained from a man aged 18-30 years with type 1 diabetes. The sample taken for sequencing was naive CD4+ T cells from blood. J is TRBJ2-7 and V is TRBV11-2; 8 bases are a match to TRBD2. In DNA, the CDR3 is TGTGCCAGCAGCTTTAAGAGCGGGAGCGATTCCTACGAGCAGTACTTC. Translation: CASSFKSGSDSYEQYF. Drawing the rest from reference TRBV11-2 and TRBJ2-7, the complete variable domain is EAGVAQSPRYKIIEKRQSVAFWCNPISGHATLYWYQQILGQGPKLLIQFQNNGVVDDSQLPKDRFSAERLKGVDSTLKIQPAKLEDSAVYLCASSFKSGSDSYEQYFGPGTRLTVT.